This T cell receptor (beta chain) was captured by sequencing in a study of radiation and T cells in renal cell carcinoma. Study outcomes and limitations: From baseline, blood top tumor clonotypes peaked at 2 weeks post-radiation. No pretreatment tumor biopsies were available for baseline clonotypes.

This clone has just one count. Its antigen is unknown. Germline values: CDR1 GTSNPN, CDR2 SVGIG (reference sequence). The CDR3 is 13 residues long. Assay: immunoSEQ multiplex PCR; the TCRdb copy retains only in-frame clones and omits some. The sample has approximately 100,000 clones; approximately 86% are singletons. Time point described: baseline pretreatment blood. Indicated treatment: 15 Gy SBRT to primary tumor, nephrectomy 4 weeks later. After SBRT, blood was collected at 2 and 4 weeks, plus baseline. The sequence came from a man aged 45-65 years with renal cell carcinoma. The V gene is TRBV30, the J gene TRBJ1-3; D gene unclear. The sequenced sample was blood, obtained from a patient whose treatment included radiotherapy and nephrectomy. The CDR3 DNA reads TGTGCTGCCAGGTCAAACTCTGGAAACACCATATATTTT. It translates to CAARSNSGNTIYF. The entire variable domain, with the rest obtained from reference TRBV30 and TRBJ1-3, is as follows: SQTIHQWPATLVQPVGSPLSLECTVEGTSNPNLYWYRQAAGRGLQLLFYSVGIGQISSEVPQNLSASRPQDRQFILSSKKLLLSDSGFYLCAARSNSGNTIYFGEGSWLTVV.